These 9 T cell receptor beta chains share one sample of origin, sequenced in a study of blood T cell repertoires in COVID-19. TCRdb's copy holds only in-frame clones and misses some; the assay was immunoSEQ multiplex PCR. The table has about 130,000 clones, around 83% seen once. The source material was PBMCs or T cells enriched from blood (not recorded which). The receptors derive from a middle-aged man who had recovered from COVID-19.

This chain links TRBV19 with TRBJ1-5; D remains unclear. V shed 3 bases and J shed 0 bases, with 9 bases lying between them. Germline V gene sequence: CDR1 LNHDA, CDR2 SQIVND (reference sequence). The CDR3 has 15 residues. The DNA of the CDR3 is TGTGCCAGTAGTATTCTGCCTAATAGCAATCAGCCCCAGCATTTT. Amino acids: CASSILPNSNQPQHF.

V is TRBV27 and J is TRBJ1-5; 10 nucleotides line up with TRBD1. The CDR3 length is 16 residues. With V trimmed by 4 bases and J by 6 bases, 9 bases remained unmatched. CDR1 is MNHEY, CDR2 SMNVEV, per germline (reference sequence). CDR3 sequence reads: CASSSEGTGVPQPQHF. As DNA, the CDR3 is TGTGCCAGCAGTTCAGAAGGGACAGGGGTCCCTCAGCCCCAGCATTTT.

The rearrangement links TRBV5-1 to TRBJ1-5; tentative D call: TRBD1 (6 bases). CDR3 length: 17 residues. Per germline, CDR1 SGHRS and CDR2 YFSETQ. Trimming stripped 0 bases from V and 4 bases from J, with 17 bases between. Here the CDR3 reads CASSLDPTGLGNQPQHF. The DNA of the CDR3 is TGCGCCAGCAGCTTGGACCCCACAGGGTTGGGGAATCAGCCCCAGCATTTT.

This chain connects TRBV24-1 to TRBJ2-1; TRBD1 is a possible D gene (5 bases). V lost 7 bases and J 9 bases, leaving 18 bases between the germline ends. The germline V gene encodes CDR1 KGHDR and CDR2 SFDVKD. The CDR3 sequence is 14 residues long. The CDR3 region is CATSDAGRRAEQFF. CDR3 DNA sequence: TGTGCCACCAGCGATGCCGGACGCAGGGCTGAGCAGTTCTTC.

The gene calls are TRBV7-3 and TRBJ1-2; 7 positions match TRBD1. Germline-derived CDR1 and CDR2 are SGHTA and FQGTGA. V lost 5 bases to trimming and J lost 2 bases; unmatched junction nucleotides: 2. This CDR3 has 13 residues. CDR3 sequence reads: CASSQDRNYGYTF. CDR3 DNA sequence: TGTGCCAGCAGCCAGGACAGGAACTATGGCTACACCTTC.

The chain is built from TRBV4-1 and TRBJ2-3; 11 nucleotides line up with TRBD1. The V and J ends lost 0 bases and 5 bases, in that order; junction bases with no gene match: 4. Germline V gives CDR1 MGHRA, CDR2 YSYEKL. This CDR3 has 16 amino acids. CDR3 loop: CASSQDPGTGGDTQYF. DNA of the CDR3: TGCGCCAGCAGCCAAGATCCGGGGACAGGGGGAGATACGCAGTATTTT.

This chain joins TRBV30 and TRBJ1-1, with D perhaps matching TRBD1 (6 bases). This CDR3 is built from 16 residues. Trimming stripped 1 base from V and 2 bases from J, with 17 bases between. CDR1 and CDR2 from the germline V gene are GTSNPN and SVGIG (reference sequence). The CDR3 region has the DNA TGTGCCTGGAGTGCACCCCTACAGGGCCCTAACACTGAAGCTTTCTTT. The encoded protein is CAWSAPLQGPNTEAFF.

This chain connects TRBV5-6 to TRBJ2-7; 8 bases fit TRBD2. This CDR3 region has 18 residues. Trimming removed 4 bases from V and 3 bases from J; junction bases left unmatched: 18. Germline V lookup: CDR1 SGHDT, CDR2 YYEEEE. The CDR3 is CASSPPEEAAGAIYEQYF. The DNA of the CDR3 is TGTGCCAGCAGCCCCCCGGAAGAGGCAGCGGGGGCGATCTACGAGCAGTACTTC.

CDR3 nucleotide sequence: TGTGCCAGCAGCTTCACCATCGGCGGGGCCATGTGCCACGAGCAGTACTTC. This sequence encodes CASSFTIGGAMCHEQYF. The V call is TRBV5-7, the J call TRBJ2-7, with D tentatively TRBD2 (6 bases). TRBV5-7 is filed as an ORF, its function uncertain. Deletions cut 2 bases from V and 5 bases from J, with 23 bases between. This CDR3 comprises 17 residues.